The 17 T cell receptor beta chains presented below share a single source sample, sequenced in a study of blood T cell repertoires in COVID-19. Using immunoSEQ multiplex PCR, the repertoire was profiled, and TCRdb retains in-frame clones only, with some absent. The repertoire holds a few hundred thousand clones, with 70% to 90% as singletons. Sequenced sample: PBMCs or T cells enriched from blood (not recorded which). These receptors were collected from a woman between 45 and 60 years old who had recovered from COVID-19.

The rearrangement joins TRBV23-1 to TRBJ2-3, with a possible D match to TRBD2 (5 bases). TRBV23-1 is an ORF, and what it does is uncertain. This CDR3 region has 18 residues. Trimming cost V 3 bases and J 2 bases, with 21 bases left between them. The CDR3 is CASSHCAPRGCDTDTQYF. CDR3 sequence (DNA): TGCGCCAGCAGTCACTGCGCCCCTCGGGGTTGTGACACAGATACGCAGTATTTT.

This chain uses TRBV5-1 with TRBJ2-3; 10 bases align to TRBD2. Germline CDR1 reads SGHRS; CDR2 reads YFSETQ. The CDR3 runs to 18 residues. Germline trimming cut 4 bases from V and 4 bases from J; bases unmatched to any gene: 15. CDR3: CASSLGSSGSMVPDTQYF. The CDR3 nucleotides are TGCGCCAGCAGCCTCGGGTCTAGCGGGAGTATGGTCCCAGATACGCAGTATTTT.

This sequence joins TRBV18 and TRBJ1-4; D may be TRBD1 (6 bases). The CDR3 length is 16 residues. Germline CDR1 and CDR2: KGHSH and LQKENI. V was trimmed by 5 bases and J by 2 bases, leaving 15 bases between them. The CDR3 loop is CASSATRQATNEKLFF. The DNA for the CDR3 is TGTGCCAGCTCAGCCACCCGACAGGCCACTAATGAAAAACTGTTTTTT. Combining the CDR3 with reference TRBV18 and TRBJ1-4 gives the whole variable domain NAGVMQNPRHLVRRRGQEARLRCSPMKGHSHVYWYRQLPEEGLKFMVYLQKENIIDESGMPKERFSAEFPKEGPSILRIQQVVRGDSAAYFCASSATRQATNEKLFFGSGTQLSVL.

V is TRBV28 and J is TRBJ1-4; D may be TRBD1 (5 bases). This CDR3 has 14 amino acids. Trimming left V 6 bases short and J 5 bases short, with 13 bases between. CDR1 is MDHEN, CDR2 SYDVKM, per germline. The CDR3 DNA is TGTGCCAGCAGGGGGCCCCCAGGGAATGAAAAACTGTTTTTT. Translating it yields CASRGPPGNEKLFF. The whole variable domain, filled in from reference TRBV28 and TRBJ1-4, reads DVKVTQSSRYLVKRTGEKVFLECVQDMDHENMFWYRQDPGLGLRLIYFSYDVKMKEKGDIPEGYSVSREKKERFSLILESASTNQTSMYLCASRGPPGNEKLFFGSGTQLSVL.

The chain has TRBV3-1 (or the pseudogene TRBV3-2) and TRBJ2-4; the D gene is possibly TRBD1 (6 bases). Trimming shortened V by 9 bases and J by 7 bases, and 16 bases separated the two germline ends. The germline gives CDR1 LGHDT, CDR2 YNNKEL (reference sequence). The CDR3 is made up of 13 amino acids. This CDR3 is CASTGWDSNIQYF. CDR3 DNA sequence: TGTGCCAGTACAGGGTGGGATTCGAACATTCAGTACTTC.

V gene TRBV11-3 combines with J gene TRBJ2-1; maybe TRBD2 (6 bases). The germline V and J ends were trimmed by 2 bases and 9 bases, with 14 bases remaining between them. The CDR3 runs to 14 residues. The V gene's germline CDR1 is SGHNT and CDR2 YENEEA. CDR3 coding DNA: TGTGCCAGCAGCTTAAGGGTAGCGGTCGGTGAGCAGTTCTTC. Its protein is CASSLRVAVGEQFF. Using reference TRBV11-3 and TRBJ2-1 for the parts outside the CDR3, the full variable domain is EAGVVQSPRYKIIEKKQPVAFWCNPISGHNTLYWYLQNLGQGPELLIRYENEEAVDDSQLPKDRFSAERLKGVDSTLKIQPAELGDSAVYLCASSLRVAVGEQFFGPGTRLTVL.

The chain has TRBV5-4 and TRBJ2-7; TRBD2 agrees at 10 bases. CDR1 and CDR2 (germline): SGHNT, YYREEE (reference sequence). Trimming took 0 bases from V and 1 from J; bases not matched to a gene: 4. CDR3 length: 16 amino acids. In DNA form, the CDR3 reads TGTGCCAGCAGCTTGGGGGCTAGCGGGAGATCCTACGAGCAGTACTTC. This gives the protein CASSLGASGRSYEQYF. The entire variable domain, with the rest obtained from reference TRBV5-4 and TRBJ2-7, is as follows: ETGVTQSPTHLIKTRGQQVTLRCSSQSGHNTVSWYQQALGQGPQFIFQYYREEENGRGNFPPRFSGLQFPNYSSELNVNALELDDSALYLCASSLGASGRSYEQYFGPGTRLTVT.

CDR3 region: CASSQDRTSGTYEQYF. Written as DNA, the CDR3 is TGCGCCAGCAGCCAAGACCGGACTAGCGGCACCTACGAGCAGTACTTC. This chain uses TRBV4-1 with TRBJ2-7, with 10 positions matching TRBD2. Germline CDR1 is MGHRA and CDR2 is YSYEKL. J lost 2 bases, V lost 0 bases, and 4 bases had no gene match. The CDR3 length is 16 residues.

The chain carries TRBV7-9 and TRBJ1-1, with D possibly TRBD1 on 5 matching bases. Germline-derived CDR1 and CDR2 are SEHNR and FQNEAQ (reference sequence). The CDR3 spans 13 residues. V gave up 7 bases and J gave up 5 bases, with 14 bases separating them. The CDR3 sequence: CASTSQGWTEAFF. Written as DNA, the CDR3 is TGTGCCAGCACCTCCCAGGGTTGGACTGAAGCTTTCTTT.

V is TRBV3-1 (or the pseudogene TRBV3-2) and J is TRBJ1-1, with 7 bases lining up with TRBD1. Germline trimming cut 5 bases from V and 3 bases from J; bases unmatched to any gene: 6. CDR3 size: 14 residues. Germline CDR1 reads LGHDT; CDR2 reads YNNKEL (reference sequence). The CDR3 reads CASSAQGDHTEAFF. In DNA form, the CDR3 reads TGTGCCAGCAGCGCCCAGGGGGATCACACTGAAGCTTTCTTT.

The gene calls are TRBV28 and TRBJ2-5; D might be TRBD2 (6 bases). Trimming removed 3 bases from V and 8 bases from J, with 10 bases in between. The CDR3 totals 12 residues. Germline lookup yields CDR1 MDHEN and CDR2 SYDVKM. The CDR3 DNA reads as TGTGCCAGCAGTTTTGTCGGGACTACCCAGTACTTC. Translation gives CASSFVGTTQYF.

The J gene is TRBJ1-1, the V gene TRBV2, with D possibly matching TRBD1 (6 bases). This CDR3 comprises 16 residues. Trimming removed 6 bases at V and 5 bases at J, with 22 bases between. Germline CDR1 and CDR2: SNHLY and FYNNEI. The CDR3 DNA reads TGTGCCAGCAGACCCACGATCTTCAGGGGAAATACTGAAGCTTTCTTT. Translation: CASRPTIFRGNTEAFF.

The V and J genes are TRBV15 and TRBJ2-7, with 10 bases aligning to TRBD1. The CDR3 totals 16 residues. V lost 1 base to trimming and J lost 3 bases; unmatched junction nucleotides: 6. Germline V gives CDR1 LNHNV, CDR2 YYDKDF (reference sequence). As DNA, the CDR3 is TGTGCCACCAGCAGAGGGGGGACAGGGGACGGCTACGAGCAGTACTTC. This gives the protein CATSRGGTGDGYEQYF.

The chain employs TRBV19 and TRBJ1-5, with no clear D. The CDR3 is 15 amino acids. In germline, CDR1 is LNHDA, CDR2 SQIVND (reference sequence). Trimming shortened V by 6 bases and J by 2 bases, and 14 bases separated the two germline ends. The CDR3 loop is CASRWRGIGNQPQHF. The CDR3 nucleotides read TGTGCCAGTAGGTGGAGAGGGATAGGCAATCAGCCCCAGCATTTT.

This clone has just one count. J is TRBJ1-1 and V is TRBV2; D might be TRBD1 (5 bases). Trimming shortened V by 6 bases and J by 3 bases, and 11 bases separated the two germline ends. CDR1 and CDR2 (germline): SNHLY, FYNNEI. CDR3 length: 13 residues. CDR3 coding DNA: TGTGCCAGCAGGGGACTGCTGGACACTGAAGCTTTCTTT. Residues: CASRGLLDTEAFF.

This clone was counted only a few times. This chain uses TRBV5-6 with TRBJ1-2; a possible D gene is TRBD1 (6 bases). CDR1 is SGHDT and CDR2 is YYEEEE in the germline V gene. The CDR3 totals 13 residues. V gave up 3 bases and J gave up 7 bases, with 13 bases separating them. CDR3 residues: CASSWGGAGGYTF. DNA for the CDR3: TGTGCCAGCAGCTGGGGGGGCGCGGGTGGCTACACCTTC.

The chain uses TRBV10-3 and TRBJ1-4; 7 bases agree with TRBD1. The germline gives CDR1 ENHRY, CDR2 SYGVKD. The CDR3 has 13 amino acids. V lost 5 bases and J lost 8; bases outside the gene matches: 5. The CDR3 spells CAISSGGREKLFF. The CDR3 DNA is TGTGCCATCAGTTCAGGGGGTAGGGAAAAACTGTTTTTT.